A single sample is the source of the 22 T cell receptor beta chains below, sequenced in a study of blood T cell repertoires in COVID-19. Sequencing was performed with immunoSEQ multiplex PCR; in TCRdb, only in-frame clones are kept and a portion is missing. Found here are roughly 100,000 clones, 85% to 90% of them singletons; the top ten hold around 4.2%. Sequenced: peripheral blood. These TCRs come from a human donor with COVID-19, enrolled during active disease. The donor label of this sample is uncertain.

The genes are TRBV11-2 and TRBJ2-7, with TRBD1 matching over 8 bases. The CDR3 totals 14 residues. Germline CDR1 SGHAT, CDR2 FQNNGV. The trim removed 5 bases at V and 4 bases at J, leaving 7 bases unmatched. The CDR3 region has the DNA TGTGCCAGCAGCCACTGGGACAGGCTGTACGAGCAGTACTTC. Translated, it gives CASSHWDRLYEQYF.

The chain recombines TRBV11-2 with TRBJ1-1; TRBD1 might be the D (5 bases). This CDR3 contains 14 residues. Germline V gene lookup returns CDR1 SGHAT and CDR2 FQNNGV. V lost 2 bases to trimming and J lost 1 base, with 8 bases between them. The CDR3 loop is CASSLFQGNTEAFF. For the CDR3, the DNA is TGTGCCAGCAGCTTATTCCAGGGGAACACTGAAGCTTTCTTT.

The rearrangement joins TRBV7-9 to TRBJ2-2; no reliable D call. With 1 base removed from V and 0 bases from J, the gap between germline ends came to 3 bases. CDR3 size: 14 residues. The germline CDR1 and CDR2 sequences are SEHNR and FQNEAQ (reference sequence). The CDR3 DNA follows: TGTGCCAGCAGCTTAGGCGCGAACACCGGGGAGCTGTTTTTT. Its translation: CASSLGANTGELFF. Complete variable domain (other parts from reference TRBV7-9 and TRBJ2-2): DTGVSQNPRHKITKRGQNVTFRCDPISEHNRLYWYRQTLGQGPEFLTYFQNEAQLEKSRLLSDRFSAERPKGSFSTLEIQRTEQGDSAMYLCASSLGANTGELFFGEGSRLTVL.

J is TRBJ1-1 and V is TRBV6-5, with D unclear. The germline CDR1 and CDR2 sequences are MNHEY and SVGAGI. V lost 0 bases, J lost 5 bases, and 10 bases lay in between. CDR3 length: 14 residues. In DNA form, the CDR3 reads TGTGCCAGCAGTTACTCGAGGTTAAGAACTGAAGCTTTCTTT. Encoded protein: CASSYSRLRTEAFF.

This chain links TRBV6-5 with TRBJ1-6; D remains ambiguous. The CDR3 length is 12 residues. With 7 bases removed from V and 10 bases from J, the gap between germline ends came to 11 bases. Germline V gene lookup returns CDR1 MNHEY and CDR2 SVGAGI. In DNA, the CDR3 is TGTGCCAGCACCTTCGCGGTATCACCCCTCCACTTT. This encodes CASTFAVSPLHF.

The V gene is TRBV29-1, the J gene TRBJ2-7; D ambiguous. The CDR3 runs 12 residues. Trimming cost V 4 bases and J 4 bases, with 11 bases left between them. The germline CDR1 and CDR2 sequences are SQVTM and ANQGSEA. Written as DNA, the CDR3 is TGCAGCGTTGGAAGTGGGCATTACGAGCAGTACTTC. The encoded protein is CSVGSGHYEQYF.

The J gene is TRBJ2-7, the V gene TRBV10-3; D unresolved. V lost 0 bases to trimming and J lost 7 bases, with 7 bases between them. The CDR3 is 12 amino acids. Per germline, CDR1 ENHRY and CDR2 SYGVKD. The CDR3 is CAISESRREQYF. In DNA form, the CDR3 reads TGTGCCATCAGTGAGTCCCGGCGGGAGCAGTACTTC.

The V call is TRBV19, the J call TRBJ1-2; D possibly corresponds to TRBD1 (6 bases). Germline values: CDR1 LNHDA, CDR2 SQIVND (reference sequence). The germline V and J ends were trimmed by 5 bases and 8 bases, with 15 bases remaining between them. CDR3 length: 13 amino acids. The CDR3 nucleotides read TGTGCCAGTAGTGTAAACAGGGATGAAGGCTACACCTTC. It is translated as CASSVNRDEGYTF.

The CDR3 is CSASRYGGGNYGYTF. In nucleotides, the CDR3 is TGCAGTGCTAGTCGTTATGGGGGAGGAAACTATGGCTACACCTTC. The genes are TRBV20-1 and TRBJ1-2; D is perhaps TRBD1 (5 bases). The germline V and J ends were trimmed by 3 bases and 2 bases, with 16 bases remaining between them. Germline loops: CDR1 DFQATT, CDR2 SNEGSKA (reference sequence). The length of the CDR3 is 15 residues.

CDR3 sequence (DNA): TGTGCCAGCAGCTTAGGGGGGACAGCCTGGGGCACTGAAGCTTTCTTT. Translating it yields CASSLGGTAWGTEAFF. The genes are TRBV11-2 and TRBJ1-1; 7 positions agree with TRBD1. Trimming cost V 1 base and J 4 bases; bases outside gene matches: 9. This CDR3 has 16 amino acids. Germline V gives CDR1 SGHAT, CDR2 FQNNGV.

The chain is built from TRBV13 and TRBJ2-7; D perhaps matches TRBD2 (6 bases). The germline V gene encodes CDR1 PRHDT and CDR2 FYEKMQ (reference sequence). Trimming left V 1 base short and J 5 bases short, with 6 bases between. The CDR3 extends over 12 amino acids. The CDR3 DNA reads TGTGCCAGCAGCTTAGCGGGGGACGAGCAGTACTTC. Protein product: CASSLAGDEQYF.

The chain employs TRBV6-2 or TRBV6-3 and TRBJ1-5; no reliable D call. This CDR3 has 14 amino acids. With 6 bases removed from V and 5 bases from J, the gap between germline ends came to 14 bases. Germline CDR1 is MNHEY and CDR2 is SVGEGT. This chain's CDR3 is CASSMRATHQPQHF. The CDR3 nucleotides read TGTGCCAGCAGCATGAGGGCCACCCATCAGCCCCAGCATTTT.

The gene calls are TRBV5-1 and TRBJ1-2; D possibly corresponds to TRBD1 (6 bases). Germline V gene sequence: CDR1 SGHRS, CDR2 YFSETQ. The CDR3 loop spans 14 amino acids. Trimming cost V 4 bases and J 2 bases, with 12 bases left between them. The CDR3 nucleotides are TGCGCCAGCAGCCCGGGACAACCAAACTATGGCTACACCTTC. Translation: CASSPGQPNYGYTF.

This sequence joins TRBV25-1 and TRBJ2-7; TRBD1 agrees at 10 bases. Germline V gene lookup returns CDR1 MGHDK and CDR2 SYGVNS. This CDR3 has 14 amino acids. V dropped 4 bases and J dropped 2; count of bases not matched to a gene: 2. CDR3 bases: TGTGCCAGCAGTGTGGGACAGGGGACCTACGAGCAGTACTTC. Its translation is CASSVGQGTYEQYF.

A single count supports this clone. The chain employs TRBV27 and TRBJ2-4, with 7 bases fitting TRBD2. V shed 4 bases, J shed 0 bases, and the junction held 6 bases outside the gene matches. Germline V lookup: CDR1 MNHEY, CDR2 SMNVEV (reference sequence). This CDR3 comprises 16 residues. The CDR3 DNA reads TGTGCCAGCAGTTGGGGGGGAATAGGAGCCAAAAACATTCAGTACTTC. Translation gives CASSWGGIGAKNIQYF.

The J gene is TRBJ2-1, the V gene TRBV7-2, with D tentatively TRBD2 (7 bases). CDR3 length: 15 amino acids. In germline, CDR1 is SGHTA, CDR2 FQGNSA. Trimming took 5 bases from V and 4 from J, leaving 15 bases between them. The CDR3 region is CASSDQGRGYNEQFF. The CDR3 DNA is TGTGCCAGCAGCGACCAGGGGAGGGGTTACAATGAGCAGTTCTTC.

The CDR3 region has the DNA TGTGCCACCAGCAGCGGAGGACAGTCCTACGAGCAGTACTTC. Translation gives CATSSGGQSYEQYF. The rearrangement uses TRBV15 and TRBJ2-7; D perhaps matches TRBD1 (6 bases). The CDR3 consists of 14 residues. Trimming shortened V by 3 bases and J by 1 base, and 10 bases separated the two germline ends. Per germline, CDR1 LNHNV and CDR2 YYDKDF (reference sequence).

This sequence joins TRBV6-5 and TRBJ1-2, with D uncertain. Looked up from germline, CDR1 is MNHEY and CDR2 is SVGAGI. The V end was cut by 9 bases, the J end by 4 bases, with 12 bases between. The CDR3 spans 12 residues. The CDR3 DNA is TGTGCCAGTGGGCGGGAAGGCTATGGCTACACCTTC. Its protein is CASGREGYGYTF.

The J gene is TRBJ1-1, the V gene TRBV2; D might be TRBD1 (5 bases). CDR3 length equals 15 residues. The V end lost 3 bases, the J end lost 0 bases, and 11 bases lay between the germline ends. Per the germline V gene, CDR1 is SNHLY and CDR2 is FYNNEI. The CDR3 sequence is CASSEQGYVNTEAFF. The DNA for the CDR3 is TGTGCCAGCAGTGAGCAGGGCTACGTGAACACTGAAGCTTTCTTT. The full variable domain, its missing parts supplied by reference TRBV2 and TRBJ1-1, is EPEVTQTPSHQVTQMGQEVILRCVPISNHLYFYWYRQILGQKVEFLVSFYNNEISEKSEIFDDQFSVERPDGSNFTLKIRSTKLEDSAMYFCASSEQGYVNTEAFFGQGTRLTVV.

The chain recombines TRBV5-4 with TRBJ2-1; D is unclear. The CDR3 length is 13 residues. CDR1 is SGHNT and CDR2 is YYREEE in the germline V gene (reference sequence). Trimming stripped 0 bases from V and 5 bases from J, with 6 bases between. The CDR3 loop reads CASSLGRNNEQFF. CDR3 DNA: TGTGCCAGCAGCTTGGGCAGGAACAATGAGCAGTTCTTC.

The chain uses TRBV12-1 and TRBJ1-5; the table's D call TRBD1 went unverified against the DNA. TRBV12-1 is a known pseudogene. The CDR3 contains 14 residues. CDR3 bases: TGTGCCAGCAGCAACGACAGGGCGTATCAGCCCCAGCATTTT. Translation gives CASSNDRAYQPQHF.

This clone was counted only a few times. This chain uses TRBV5-1 with TRBJ2-1; D remains ambiguous. The CDR3 has 13 amino acids. Germline V gene lookup returns CDR1 SGHRS and CDR2 YFSETQ. V lost 5 bases, J lost 5 bases, and 11 bases lay in between. CDR3 amino acids: CASREGSNNEQFF. As DNA, the CDR3 is TGCGCCAGCAGAGAAGGTAGCAACAATGAGCAGTTCTTC.